This T cell receptor (beta chain) was retrieved from a study of Ad26.COV2.S vaccination and SARS-CoV-2 variants. About the research overall: The trial was COV1001 and the donor's arm was Ad26.COV2.S.

Documented treatment: around 19 received Ad26.COV2.S at low or high dose, single or two shots; several received placebo; per-sample allocation not given. Specimens were obtained on day 63 following the first vaccine or placebo injection. The administered vaccine (an Ad26 vector) expressed Wuhan-strain SARS-CoV-2 spike. V lost 0 bases and J lost 3; bases outside the gene matches: 2. Germline-derived CDR1 and CDR2 are GTSNPN and SVGIG (reference sequence). The CDR3 consists of 15 residues. This clone was picked up a small number of times. Repertoires were generated with immunoSEQ multiplex PCR, while TCRdb's copy carries only in-frame clones and drops some. The sample records 240,000 or so clones, around nine tenths being singletons.

This receptor was identified in a person between 18 and 59 years old who received the Ad26.COV2.S COVID-19 vaccine or a placebo. The J gene is TRBJ1-6, the V gene TRBV30, with 7 nucleotides matching TRBD1. This specimen was peripheral blood, taken in a trial of Ad26.COV2.S vaccine versus placebo. The CDR3 DNA reads as TGTGCCTGGAGTGTACGGGACAGCTATAATTCACCCCTCCACTTT. It is translated as CAWSVRDSYNSPLHF. The full variable domain, in which reference TRBV30 and TRBJ1-6 provide the parts outside the CDR3, is SQTIHQWPATLVQPVGSPLSLECTVEGTSNPNLYWYRQAAGRGLQLLFYSVGIGQISSEVPQNLSASRPQDRQFILSSKKLLLSDSGFYLCAWSVRDSYNSPLHFGNGTRLTVT.